The T cell receptor (beta chain) described here comes from a study of shared clonotypes between healthy human individuals. Study information: A few men and two women, aged 18 to 49, were donors. Study-wide points: The sole specimen, blood, was sampled, and tissue repertoires likely differ.

Naive CD45RA+ and memory CD45RA-negative subsets were split from CD4+ cells. Details on this clone: Antigen unknown.

The authors loaded around 190 ng DNA, about 30,000 T cell genomes, into sorted-subset replicate PCRs. Some clones are missing from TCRdb's copy, which holds only in-frame ones; the method was immunoSEQ multiplex PCR. The sample records millions of clones, more than 80% being singletons. The length of the CDR3 is 20 residues. Looked up from germline, CDR1 is LGHNT and CDR2 is FRNRAP. Deletions cut 1 base from V and 0 bases from J, with 19 bases between. The V gene is TRBV12-5, the J gene TRBJ2-6, with D perhaps matching TRBD2 (7 bases). The source is a man aged 18 to 35 in good health. Some clones in this sample may be carry-over from other donors' samples. Sequencing was done on a sample of naive CD4+ T cells from PBMCs. Subset meaning: CD45RA+ positively selected. The CDR3 sequence is CASGLAGGGGAYSGANVLTF. As DNA, the CDR3 is TGTGCTAGTGGTTTGGCAGGTGGCGGGGGCGCCTACTCTGGGGCCAACGTCCTGACTTTC.